This TCR beta chain was recorded in a study of CD8+ T cells in alopecia areata. V trimming: 0 bases; J trimming: 10 bases; junction bases outside the gene matches: 6. The CDR3 totals 14 residues. Germline CDR1 LNHDA, CDR2 SQIVND (reference sequence). After isolation, RNA underwent reverse transcription to generate cDNA as the sequencing template. The table came from immunoSEQ multiplex PCR; TCRdb's copy has only in-frame clones and leaves some out. The data hold about 140,000 clones, with 86% observed a single time. The sample's treatment: oral pan-JAK inhibitor, 5-10 mg twice daily. Turning to this clone: Its antigen remains unknown.

Regarding the study as a whole: Among the top 100, expanded CD8+ clones, as well as scalp clonality, were significantly decreased by tofacitinib.

Here the sequenced sample was CD8+ T cells sorted from blood, taken at week 4, from a patient treated with tofacitinib. This rearrangement joins TRBV19 to TRBJ2-1, with 7 bases identical to TRBD2. The origin of this receptor is a human donor with alopecia areata. The CDR3 DNA is TGTGCCAGTAGTATAGACCCGACTAGCTGGGAGCAGTTCTTC. It codes for CASSIDPTSWEQFF.